These 20 T cell receptor beta chains were sequenced from one sample in a study of blood T cell repertoires in COVID-19. Data came from immunoSEQ multiplex PCR; TCRdb stores just in-frame clones and leaves some out. The sample yields about 74,000 clones, around 90% seen once. The specimen sequenced was peripheral blood. These receptors were obtained from a woman aged 60-75 years with active COVID-19.

The chain combines TRBV15 with TRBJ2-7, with 8 bases aligning to TRBD1. The CDR3 loop spans 16 amino acids. Germline-derived CDR1 and CDR2 are LNHNV and YYDKDF (reference sequence). V dropped 1 base and J dropped 1; count of bases not matched to a gene: 6. CDR3 sequence reads: CATSRGDRLRSYEQYF. The CDR3 bases are TGTGCCACCAGCAGAGGGGACAGGCTACGGTCCTACGAGCAGTACTTC.

The rearrangement links TRBV23-1 to TRBJ1-5, with D possibly matching TRBD1 (6 bases). TRBV23-1 is designated an ORF whose function remains uncertain. There are 16 residues in the CDR3. V was cut by 0 bases and J by 5 bases, with 14 bases left in between. CDR3 sequence reads: CASSQSGEQGDQPQHF. The CDR3 nucleotides read TGCGCCAGCAGTCAATCGGGAGAACAGGGCGATCAGCCCCAGCATTTT.

This clone came up once. V and J are TRBV13 and TRBJ1-6, with 9 bases that match TRBD1. The CDR3 runs to 17 residues. Germline V CDR1 and CDR2: PRHDT, FYEKMQ (reference sequence). Unmatched junction bases numbered 15, after V lost 6 bases and J lost 9 bases. CDR3 in amino acids: CASRRYSTGTGISPLHF. In DNA form, the CDR3 reads TGTGCCAGCAGACGTTACTCAACCGGGACAGGGATTTCACCCCTCCACTTT.

This clone has just one count. The gene calls are TRBV5-1 and TRBJ2-3; TRBD1 might be the D (5 bases). The CDR3 is made up of 14 amino acids. V was pared by 0 bases and J by 3 bases, with 8 bases between. Germline values: CDR1 SGHRS, CDR2 YFSETQ. CDR3 residues: CASSLGGATDTQYF. CDR3 bases: TGCGCCAGCAGCTTGGGTGGGGCAACAGATACGCAGTATTTT. Full variable domain (remainder filled in from reference TRBV5-1 and TRBJ2-3): KAGVTQTPRYLIKTRGQQVTLSCSPISGHRSVSWYQQTPGQGLQFLFEYFSETQRNKGNFPGRFSGRQFSNSRSEMNVSTLELGDSALYLCASSLGGATDTQYFGPGTRLTVL.

This clone was picked up one time. V and J are TRBV11-3 and TRBJ2-1; TRBD1 is a possible D gene (5 bases). The germline gives CDR1 SGHNT, CDR2 YENEEA. With 6 bases removed from V and 5 bases from J, the gap between germline ends came to 14 bases. CDR3 length: 14 amino acids. The CDR3 sequence is CASSPTTENNEQFF. CDR3 nucleotide sequence: TGTGCCAGCAGTCCTACGACAGAAAACAATGAGCAGTTCTTC.

The V gene is TRBV11-2, the J gene TRBJ2-4, with 9 positions matching TRBD1. The CDR3 length is 14 residues. Germline CDR1 is SGHAT and CDR2 is FQNNGV. The V gene end was trimmed by 1 base and the J gene end by 6 bases; junction bases not matched to a gene: 1. Here the CDR3 reads CASSLGQGGNIQYF. In nucleotides, the CDR3 is TGTGCCAGCAGCTTAGGACAGGGGGGAAACATTCAGTACTTC. The variable domain in full, completed from reference TRBV11-2 and TRBJ2-4, reads EAGVAQSPRYKIIEKRQSVAFWCNPISGHATLYWYQQILGQGPKLLIQFQNNGVVDDSQLPKDRFSAERLKGVDSTLKIQPAKLEDSAVYLCASSLGQGGNIQYFGAGTRLSVL.

The chain combines TRBV7-9 with TRBJ2-1; D possibly corresponds to TRBD2 (6 bases). The CDR3 sequence is 17 residues long. V lost 1 base, J lost 0 bases, and 13 bases lay in between. Germline V gene data show CDR1 as SEHNR and CDR2 as FQNEAQ (reference sequence). CDR3 bases: TGTGCCAGCAGCTTAGTTCGGGGCGGGATCTCCTACAATGAGCAGTTCTTC. Protein sequence: CASSLVRGGISYNEQFF.

The chain recombines TRBV7-9 with TRBJ2-2, with 14 positions matching TRBD2. The trim removed 4 bases at V and 2 bases at J, leaving 6 bases unmatched. This CDR3 is 18 amino acids long. CDR1 and CDR2 from the germline V gene are SEHNR and FQNEAQ (reference sequence). The CDR3 DNA is TGTGCCAGCAGCTCGCCGGGACTAGCGGGAGTAAACACCGGGGAGCTGTTTTTT. The encoded protein is CASSSPGLAGVNTGELFF.

This clone appeared a single time. The chain joins TRBV7-9 to TRBJ2-5, with TRBD1 matching over 7 bases. Germline CDR1 SEHNR, CDR2 FQNEAQ (reference sequence). V lost 5 bases, J lost 5 bases, and 20 bases stayed unmatched. CDR3 length: 18 residues. Here the CDR3 reads CASSRRLGSNRGRETQYF. The CDR3, as DNA: TGTGCCAGCAGCCGGAGACTGGGAAGCAACAGGGGACGGGAGACCCAGTACTTC.

The CDR3 protein is CASSIDQPGAYEQYF. The CDR3 DNA is TGTGCCAGTAGTATAGATCAGCCGGGGGCCTACGAGCAGTACTTC. The rearrangement links TRBV19 to TRBJ2-7; maybe TRBD2 (6 bases). The CDR3 length is 15 residues. Germline V gene sequence: CDR1 LNHDA, CDR2 SQIVND (reference sequence). Between the trimmed V and J ends, which lost 0 bases and 2 bases, there was a span of 11 bases.

V usage is TRBV25-1 and J usage is TRBJ2-1; D is ambiguous. The germline gives CDR1 MGHDK, CDR2 SYGVNS. The length of the CDR3 is 13 residues. Trimming took 8 bases from V and 0 from J, leaving 8 bases between them. CDR3 nucleotides: TGTGCCAGCCCCCGGAGCTCCTACAATGAGCAGTTCTTC. Its translation: CASPRSSYNEQFF.

V is TRBV28 and J is TRBJ2-1, with 10 bases lining up with TRBD2. Germline V gene lookup returns CDR1 MDHEN and CDR2 SYDVKM. The CDR3 length is 14 residues. The CDR3 DNA reads as TGTGCGACTCTCGGGACTAGCGCCGATAATGAGCAGTTCTTC. The encoded protein is CATLGTSADNEQFF.

V is TRBV5-1 and J is TRBJ2-5; 11 nucleotides agree with TRBD2. Germline loops: CDR1 SGHRS, CDR2 YFSETQ. This CDR3 contains 16 residues. The ends lost 2 bases at V and 6 bases at J; junction bases unmatched: 9. DNA of the CDR3: TGCGCCAGCAGCTTAGTCCGTAGCGGGAGGGCCCAGACCCAGTACTTC. Encoded protein: CASSLVRSGRAQTQYF.

The chain uses TRBV5-6 and TRBJ1-5, with 9 bases identical to TRBD1. The germline gives CDR1 SGHDT, CDR2 YYEEEE. CDR3 length: 19 residues. J gave up 1 base and V 1 base, and 12 bases lay outside the gene matches. The CDR3 nucleotides read TGTGCCAGCAGCTTGTTCGGGCGGACAGGGGCCTCGAGCAATCAGCCCCAGCATTTT. The encoded protein is CASSLFGRTGASSNQPQHF.

This clone came up once. The chain joins TRBV23-1 to TRBJ1-2; 8 bases align to TRBD1. TRBV23-1 falls under the ORF class, with uncertain function. V shed 0 bases, J shed 3 bases, and the junction held 9 bases outside the gene matches. There are 17 residues in the CDR3. This CDR3 is CASSQSGTGDADYGYTF. The CDR3 DNA sequence: TGCGCCAGCAGTCAATCTGGGACAGGTGACGCTGACTATGGCTACACCTTC.

V is TRBV30 and J is TRBJ2-2, with 13 positions matching TRBD2. The CDR3 extends over 15 amino acids. Trimming cost V 5 bases and J 8 bases; bases outside gene matches: 8. From germline, CDR1 is GTSNPN and CDR2 SVGIG (reference sequence). This CDR3 is CAWGGTSGAGGELFF. As DNA, the CDR3 is TGTGCCTGGGGAGGGACTAGCGGGGCCGGGGGGGAGCTGTTTTTT. The full variable domain, in which reference TRBV30 and TRBJ2-2 provide the parts outside the CDR3, is SQTIHQWPATLVQPVGSPLSLECTVEGTSNPNLYWYRQAAGRGLQLLFYSVGIGQISSEVPQNLSASRPQDRQFILSSKKLLLSDSGFYLCAWGGTSGAGGELFFGEGSRLTVL.

J is TRBJ1-2 and V is TRBV5-1; maybe TRBD1 (6 bases). The germline V gene has CDR1 SGHRS and CDR2 YFSETQ. V lost 6 bases, J lost 0 bases, and 18 bases lay in between. CDR3 length equals 16 residues. The chain's CDR3 is CASTHGTPQTNYGYTF. DNA of the CDR3: TGCGCCAGCACCCATGGGACACCCCAGACTAACTATGGCTACACCTTC.

The V gene is TRBV19, the J gene TRBJ2-5, with D tentatively TRBD2 (6 bases). Germline values: CDR1 LNHDA, CDR2 SQIVND (reference sequence). The CDR3 covers 15 residues. Trimming left V 5 bases short and J 5 bases short, with 18 bases between. CDR3 coding DNA: TGTGCCAGTAGTGAAGGAGGGAGTCCCGGCGAGACCCAGTACTTC. Translating it yields CASSEGGSPGETQYF.

This clone turned up a few times. The chain links TRBV7-9 to TRBJ1-5; D is unclear. This CDR3 spans 13 amino acids. Germline V gives CDR1 SEHNR, CDR2 FQNEAQ (reference sequence). The V end lost 5 bases, the J end lost 8 bases, and 13 bases lay between the germline ends. The CDR3 is CASSRFREEPQHF. CDR3 nucleotides: TGTGCCAGCAGCCGTTTTAGGGAGGAGCCCCAGCATTTT.

Only one count was recorded for this clone. V and J are TRBV10-1 and TRBJ2-5; D is ambiguous. The CDR3 sequence is 14 residues long. Germline CDR1 is WNHNN and CDR2 is SYGVQD (reference sequence). Trimming shortened V by 0 bases and J by 5 bases, and 10 bases separated the two germline ends. The CDR3 DNA follows: TGCGCCAGCAGTGAGTCGACTCTCCCGGAGACCCAGTACTTC. Encoded protein: CASSESTLPETQYF.